A single sample gave rise to the 32 T cell receptor beta chains below, sequenced in a study of cytomegalovirus exposure and HLA in healthy donors. TCRdb keeps only in-frame clones here, not all; method: immunoSEQ multiplex PCR. The table includes about 130,000 clones, about 91% detected once. Sequencing was performed on PBMCs. The receptors derive from a woman aged 18-35 years in good health and CMV-seropositive.

J is TRBJ2-1 and V is TRBV4-1, with TRBD2 identical over 11 bases. This CDR3 contains 15 residues. The V segment lost 4 bases and the J segment 2 bases; nucleotides outside the gene matches: 1. The V gene's germline CDR1 is MGHRA and CDR2 YSYEKL. DNA for the CDR3: TGCGCCAGCAGCCGACTAGCGGGGCCCTACAATGAGCAGTTCTTC. Its protein product is CASSRLAGPYNEQFF.

The chain employs TRBV5-8 and TRBJ1-1; D is possibly TRBD1 (6 bases). The CDR3 consists of 15 residues. Germline CDR1 is SGHTS and CDR2 is YDEGEE. V was cut by 4 bases and J by 10 bases, with 23 bases left in between. The CDR3 here is CASSPEPGHSPSAFF. The CDR3 nucleotides read TGTGCCAGCAGCCCCGAGCCGGGACATTCGCCCTCAGCTTTCTTT.

V is TRBV18 and J is TRBJ2-5; 9 bases map to TRBD1. CDR3 size: 15 residues. With V trimmed by 0 bases and J by 5 bases, 4 bases remained unmatched. Germline CDR1 KGHSH, CDR2 LQKENI. The CDR3 coding sequence is TGTGCCAGCTCACCACCCGGGACAGGGAAGGAGACCCAGTACTTC. Translating gives CASSPPGTGKETQYF.

The chain couples TRBV19 to TRBJ2-2, with D unresolved. Germline-derived CDR1 and CDR2 are LNHDA and SQIVND (reference sequence). The CDR3 runs 14 residues. V was shortened by 5 bases and J by 6 bases, with 13 bases between the two germline ends. The CDR3 reads CASSFLVGAGELFF. The CDR3 coding sequence is TGTGCCAGTAGTTTCCTCGTGGGCGCCGGGGAGCTGTTTTTT.

The genes are TRBV11-2 and TRBJ2-2, with a possible D match to TRBD1 (6 bases). Trimming removed 8 bases at V and 7 bases at J, with 8 bases between. Per germline, CDR1 SGHAT and CDR2 FQNNGV. The CDR3 totals 11 residues. The DNA for the CDR3 is TGTGCCAGCGGGGGCGTCGGGGAGCTGTTTTTT. Amino acid sequence: CASGGVGELFF.

The chain joins TRBV6-5 to TRBJ1-4; D not certain. CDR3 length: 11 residues. V was shortened by 6 bases and J by 3 bases, with 2 bases between the two germline ends. CDR1 and CDR2 (germline): MNHEY, SVGAGI. The CDR3 protein is CASSSNEKLFF. The CDR3 DNA sequence: TGTGCCAGCAGCTCTAATGAAAAACTGTTTTTT.

V and J are TRBV4-1 and TRBJ2-7, with D hard to call. The CDR3 has 13 amino acids. Per the germline V gene, CDR1 is MGHRA and CDR2 is YSYEKL. V lost 2 bases, J lost 1 base, and 6 bases lay in between. CDR3 amino acids: CASSQQVSYEQYF. For the CDR3, the DNA is TGCGCCAGCAGCCAACAGGTTTCCTACGAGCAGTACTTC.

The chain couples TRBV4-1 to TRBJ1-5; the D gene is possibly TRBD1 (5 bases). The V gene lost 0 bases and the J gene lost 0 bases, with 15 bases spanning the gap. CDR1 is MGHRA and CDR2 is YSYEKL in the germline V gene. The CDR3 consists of 18 residues. The CDR3 DNA reads TGCGCCAGCAGCCAAGACATAGCATCGACAGCTAGCAATCAGCCCCAGCATTTT. Its translation: CASSQDIASTASNQPQHF.

The chain links TRBV19 to TRBJ1-1; 9 bases map to TRBD1. V trimming: 9 bases; J trimming: 4 bases; junction bases outside the gene matches: 6. This CDR3 is built from 13 residues. Germline CDR1 and CDR2: LNHDA and SQIVND (reference sequence). The CDR3 DNA follows: TGTGCCAGCCGGGACAGGGCGATCACTGAAGCTTTCTTT. As protein: CASRDRAITEAFF.

This clone has a handful of counts. The chain employs TRBV19 and TRBJ1-1, with D perhaps matching TRBD1 (6 bases). Germline CDR1 is LNHDA and CDR2 is SQIVND (reference sequence). Trimming pared 3 bases from V and 1 base from J, leaving 9 bases between. This CDR3 has 14 amino acids. CDR3: CASSIVQGNTEAFF. The DNA of the CDR3 is TGTGCCAGTAGTATCGTACAGGGGAACACTGAAGCTTTCTTT.

This chain uses TRBV4-1 with TRBJ2-3; TRBD2 agrees at 8 bases. Germline CDR1 reads MGHRA; CDR2 reads YSYEKL. J was trimmed by 3 bases and V by 5 bases; bases with no gene match: 7. The CDR3 contains 15 residues. CDR3 DNA: TGCGCCAGCAGCTACGGGGGGGCTCCAACAGATACGCAGTATTTT. This gives the protein CASSYGGAPTDTQYF.

The rearrangement links TRBV11-2 to TRBJ1-4; 10 bases agree with TRBD1. CDR3 size: 14 residues. CDR1 and CDR2 (germline): SGHAT, FQNNGV. V was pared by 10 bases and J by 7 bases, with 9 bases of the junction left unmatched. CDR3 sequence reads: CANRFGTGAEKLFF. The DNA of the CDR3 is TGTGCCAACAGGTTCGGGACAGGGGCTGAAAAACTGTTTTTT.

The genes are TRBV27 and TRBJ2-2; 7 bases map to TRBD1. CDR1 and CDR2 (germline): MNHEY, SMNVEV (reference sequence). This CDR3 comprises 15 residues. V shed 4 bases and J 4 bases; nucleotides not matched to a gene: 6. The CDR3: CASSSYRGPTGELFF. The CDR3 DNA reads TGTGCCAGCAGTTCCTACAGGGGCCCCACCGGGGAGCTGTTTTTT.

This clone was counted only a few times. The chain couples TRBV10-2 to TRBJ2-7; D possibly corresponds to TRBD1 (6 bases). V lost 8 bases to trimming and J lost 0 bases, with 17 bases between them. Germline V gives CDR1 WSHSY, CDR2 SAAADI. The CDR3 spans 15 residues. CDR3 nucleotides: TGCGCCAGCGGGGTTACCGGGACACTCTCCTACGAGCAGTACTTC. It is translated as CASGVTGTLSYEQYF.

The rearrangement uses TRBV4-2 and TRBJ1-3; a possible D gene is TRBD1 (5 bases). This CDR3 comprises 15 residues. Germline CDR1 LGHNA, CDR2 YNFKEQ. Trimming shortened V by 1 base and J by 2 bases, and 9 bases separated the two germline ends. As DNA, the CDR3 is TGTGCCAGCAGCCAAGTGACGGGGGCTGGAAACACCATATATTTT. This encodes CASSQVTGAGNTIYF.

This clone was seen a few times. The V call is TRBV5-6, the J call TRBJ2-2, with 9 bases identical to TRBD1. The ends lost 2 bases at V and 5 bases at J; junction bases unmatched: 10. CDR3 length equals 17 residues. Germline V gene data show CDR1 as SGHDT and CDR2 as YYEEEE. CDR3 region: CASSFRDRAVWTGELFF. The CDR3 coding sequence is TGTGCCAGCAGCTTCCGGGACAGGGCGGTTTGGACCGGGGAGCTGTTTTTT.

V usage is TRBV18 and J usage is TRBJ1-6; no clear D. V lost 4 bases and J lost 7, with 8 bases in between. Germline V gives CDR1 KGHSH, CDR2 LQKENI. This CDR3 has 13 amino acids. Here the CDR3 reads CASSRGENSPLHF. The CDR3 bases are TGTGCCAGCTCACGTGGGGAGAATTCACCCCTCCACTTT.

The CDR3 region has the DNA TGTGCCAGCAGCTCAAGCGGGGGGGGCCCCTACGAGCAGTACTTC. Protein sequence: CASSSSGGGPYEQYF. This rearrangement joins TRBV6-5 to TRBJ2-7; 10 positions agree with TRBD2. This CDR3 has 15 residues. V gave up 6 bases and J gave up 2 bases; unmatched junction bases: 7. Germline V gene sequence: CDR1 MNHEY, CDR2 SVGAGI.

The V gene is TRBV5-1, the J gene TRBJ2-5, with D perhaps TRBD1 (6 bases). CDR3 size: 13 residues. Deletions cut 4 bases from V and 5 bases from J, with 12 bases between. The V gene's germline CDR1 is SGHRS and CDR2 YFSETQ. In DNA, the CDR3 is TGCGCCAGCAGCCCGGGACATGGGGAGACCCAGTACTTC. This sequence encodes CASSPGHGETQYF.

Here the CDR3 DNA reads TGTGCCAGCAGCTTAGCAACGAGGAATCAGCCCCAGCATTTT. This sequence encodes CASSLATRNQPQHF. The chain recombines TRBV7-9 with TRBJ1-5; D is uncertain. The CDR3 is made up of 14 amino acids. The germline V gene has CDR1 SEHNR and CDR2 FQNEAQ (reference sequence). With 0 bases removed from V and 4 bases from J, the gap between germline ends came to 7 bases.

This chain uses TRBV7-2 with TRBJ2-7; D not certain. V lost 0 bases, J lost 2 bases, and 5 bases lay in between. The CDR3 covers 13 residues. Germline lookup yields CDR1 SGHTA and CDR2 FQGNSA. The CDR3: CASSLARAYEQYF. CDR3 DNA sequence: TGTGCCAGCAGCTTAGCGCGTGCCTACGAGCAGTACTTC.

The chain carries TRBV28 and TRBJ2-7; TRBD1 aligns across 9 bases. V was pared by 6 bases and J by 3 bases, with 6 bases of the junction left unmatched. The CDR3 is made up of 14 amino acids. Germline CDR1 and CDR2: MDHEN and SYDVKM. Here the CDR3 reads CASRFGTGFYEQYF. CDR3 nucleotide sequence: TGTGCCAGCAGGTTCGGGACAGGGTTCTACGAGCAGTACTTC.

The rearrangement joins TRBV11-2 to TRBJ2-5; TRBD2 aligns across 12 bases. The CDR3 is 18 amino acids. V trimming: 4 bases; J trimming: 0 bases; junction bases outside the gene matches: 9. Germline loops: CDR1 SGHAT, CDR2 FQNNGV. The CDR3, as DNA: TGTGCCAGCAGCTCCAGACTAGCGGGGGCTGGATACCAAGAGACCCAGTACTTC. Amino acids: CASSSRLAGAGYQETQYF.

The V gene is TRBV5-8, the J gene TRBJ1-6, with D uncertain. Germline V lookup: CDR1 SGHTS, CDR2 YDEGEE. V was shortened by 7 bases and J by 9 bases, with 17 bases between the two germline ends. This CDR3 region has 14 residues. The CDR3 DNA sequence: TGTGCCAGCGGAGGAAGGATCAGGCCTTCACCCCTCCACTTT. It specifies CASGGRIRPSPLHF.

CDR3 amino acids: CASSVGPGNTIYF. CDR3 DNA sequence: TGTGCCAGCAGCGTAGGGCCGGGAAACACCATATATTTT. The chain carries TRBV9 and TRBJ1-3; D is unresolved. Germline CDR1 and CDR2: SGDLS and YYNGEE. The V end was cut by 0 bases, the J end by 4 bases, with 5 bases between. This CDR3 comprises 13 residues.

The J gene is TRBJ1-1, the V gene TRBV10-3, with TRBD1 as a possible D gene (6 bases). The CDR3 length is 14 residues. Trimming removed 2 bases at V and 1 base at J, with 8 bases between. In germline, CDR1 is ENHRY, CDR2 SYGVKD. The CDR3 bases are TGTGCCATCAGTGAGACCAGGGGGAACACTGAAGCTTTCTTT. Translated, it gives CAISETRGNTEAFF.

CDR3 sequence: CASSDSKSSYNEQFF. In DNA, the CDR3 is TGTGCCAGCAGTGACTCTAAGAGCTCCTACAATGAGCAGTTCTTC. The chain links TRBV6-4 to TRBJ2-1; D call uncertain. V was clipped by 0 bases and J by 0 bases, with 6 bases between them. The CDR3 extends over 15 amino acids. Germline CDR1 MRHNA, CDR2 SNTAGT.

The V gene is TRBV5-6, the J gene TRBJ2-4; TRBD2 aligns across 7 bases. Per germline, CDR1 SGHDT and CDR2 YYEEEE. The CDR3 extends over 15 amino acids. After removal of 1 base from V and 2 bases from J, the junction contained 3 bases not matched to a gene. The CDR3 DNA reads TGTGCCAGCAGCTTGTGGGGGGGTCCCAAAAACATTCAGTACTTC. It codes for CASSLWGGPKNIQYF.

This chain joins TRBV9 and TRBJ1-2, with D unclear. The CDR3 totals 13 residues. Deletions cut 0 bases from V and 4 bases from J, with 7 bases between. CDR1 is SGDLS and CDR2 is YYNGEE in the germline V gene. The CDR3 region is CASSVGQFYGYTF. In DNA form, the CDR3 reads TGTGCCAGCAGCGTAGGCCAGTTCTATGGCTACACCTTC.

CDR3 amino acids: CASSLVGLNTGELFF. The CDR3 bases are TGTGCCAGCAGTTTGGTCGGACTCAACACCGGGGAGCTGTTTTTT. J is TRBJ2-2 and V is TRBV28; TRBD2 might be the D (5 bases). The ends were cut back, 3 bases at V and 2 bases at J, with 10 bases in the middle. This CDR3 is 15 amino acids long. The V gene's germline CDR1 is MDHEN and CDR2 SYDVKM.

The CDR3 loop is CASSPRGPRNPDTQYF. Here the CDR3 DNA reads TGTGCCAGCAGCCCCCGGGGTCCAAGAAACCCAGATACGCAGTATTTT. The chain employs TRBV4-2 and TRBJ2-3; the D gene is possibly TRBD2 (5 bases). This CDR3 has 16 amino acids. The V and J ends lost 4 bases and 4 bases respectively, with 18 bases between them. Germline V lookup: CDR1 LGHNA, CDR2 YNFKEQ.

This clone appeared once. This sequence joins TRBV19 and TRBJ1-4; D gene ambiguous. This CDR3 contains 14 residues. Germline loops: CDR1 LNHDA, CDR2 SQIVND (reference sequence). Between the trimmed V and J ends, which lost 3 bases and 2 bases, there was a span of 7 bases. CDR3: CASSMWATNEKLFF. Here the CDR3 DNA reads TGTGCCAGTAGTATGTGGGCGACTAATGAAAAACTGTTTTTT. The full variable domain, completed using reference TRBV19 and TRBJ1-4, is DGGITQSPKYLFRKEGQNVTLSCEQNLNHDAMYWYRQDPGQGLRLIYYSQIVNDFQKGDIAEGYSVSREKKESFPLTVTSAQKNPTAFYLCASSMWATNEKLFFGSGTQLSVL.